This T cell receptor (beta chain) is drawn from a study of cytomegalovirus exposure and HLA in healthy donors. Findings and caveats of the study: Confirmation in vitro established that a few CMV-associated chains were specific for CMV antigens. Some segments of the V type, notably TRBV6-2 and TRBV6-3, were excluded as indistinguishable.

For this clone: The target antigen is unknown.

In the PCR, 60 Vbeta and 13 Jbeta primers were used. Measured with immunoSEQ multiplex PCR; TCRdb has only the in-frame clones, and not every one. The sample includes 150,000 to 200,000 clones, under 85% seen only once; the top ten take around 3.1%. Trimming took off 3 bases at V and 6 bases at J, with 13 bases between the two ends. This CDR3 comprises 14 residues. Looked up from germline, CDR1 is SGHDN and CDR2 is FVKESK. The rearrangement uses TRBV14 and TRBJ2-3; no firm D call. This sequence originates from a female donor in good health and CMV-seronegative. Sample: PBMCs. The CDR3 here is CASSHYPRWDTQYF. The CDR3 region has the DNA TGTGCCAGCAGCCATTATCCGAGGTGGGATACGCAGTATTTT.